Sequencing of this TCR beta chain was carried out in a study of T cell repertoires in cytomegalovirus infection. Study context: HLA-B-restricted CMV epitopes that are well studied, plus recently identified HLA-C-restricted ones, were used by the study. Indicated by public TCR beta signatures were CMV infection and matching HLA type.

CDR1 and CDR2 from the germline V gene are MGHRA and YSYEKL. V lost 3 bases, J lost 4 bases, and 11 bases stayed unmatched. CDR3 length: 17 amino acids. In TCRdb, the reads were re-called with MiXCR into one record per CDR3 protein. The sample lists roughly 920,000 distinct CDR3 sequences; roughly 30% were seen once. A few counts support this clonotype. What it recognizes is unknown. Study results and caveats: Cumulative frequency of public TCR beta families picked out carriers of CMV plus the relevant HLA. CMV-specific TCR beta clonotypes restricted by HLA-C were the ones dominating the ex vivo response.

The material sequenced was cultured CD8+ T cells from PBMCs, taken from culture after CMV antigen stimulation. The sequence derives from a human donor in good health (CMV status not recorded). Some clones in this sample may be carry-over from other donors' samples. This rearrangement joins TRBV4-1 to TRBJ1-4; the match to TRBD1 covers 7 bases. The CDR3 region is CASSHVHPTGSNEKLFF. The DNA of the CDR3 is TGCGCCAGCAGCCATGTCCACCCGACAGGGAGTAATGAAAAACTGTTTTTT.